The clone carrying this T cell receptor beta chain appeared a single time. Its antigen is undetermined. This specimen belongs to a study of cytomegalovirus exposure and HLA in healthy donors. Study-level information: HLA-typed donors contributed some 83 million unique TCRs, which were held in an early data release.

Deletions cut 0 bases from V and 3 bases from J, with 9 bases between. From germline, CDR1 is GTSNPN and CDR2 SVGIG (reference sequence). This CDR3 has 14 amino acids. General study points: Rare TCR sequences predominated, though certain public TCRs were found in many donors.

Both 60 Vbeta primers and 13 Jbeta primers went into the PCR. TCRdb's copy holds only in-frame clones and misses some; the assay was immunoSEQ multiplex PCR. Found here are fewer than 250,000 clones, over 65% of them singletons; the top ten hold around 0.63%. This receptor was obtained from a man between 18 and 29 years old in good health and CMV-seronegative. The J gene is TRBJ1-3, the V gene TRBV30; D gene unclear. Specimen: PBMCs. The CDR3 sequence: CAWSVGGGGNTIYF. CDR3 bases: TGTGCCTGGAGTGTAGGAGGAGGTGGAAACACCATATATTTT.